These 10 T cell receptor beta chains originate from one sample sequenced in a study of blood T cell repertoires in COVID-19. Only in-frame clones appear in the TCRdb table, and some are missing; sequencing was by immunoSEQ multiplex PCR. The data show 40,000 to 45,000 clones, roughly nine tenths seen once. Input material: peripheral blood. Receptors were obtained from a man in his forties or fifties with active COVID-19.

This sequence joins TRBV7-8 and TRBJ1-1; 7 bases agree with TRBD1. V lost 3 bases and J lost 1; bases outside the gene matches: 2. The CDR3 spans 14 residues. CDR1 SGHVS and CDR2 FQNEAQ come from the germline V gene. The CDR3 region is CASSLGQKNTEAFF. CDR3 in DNA: TGTGCCAGCAGCTTGGGACAGAAGAACACTGAAGCTTTCTTT.

J is TRBJ2-5 and V is TRBV5-1; TRBD2 agrees at 10 bases. CDR1 and CDR2 (germline): SGHRS, YFSETQ. J was trimmed by 6 bases and V by 6 bases; bases with no gene match: 8. This CDR3 region has 14 residues. CDR3 protein: CASNLAGDGKTQYF. CDR3 DNA: TGCGCCAGCAACCTAGCGGGAGATGGGAAGACCCAGTACTTC.

The chain recombines TRBV4-3 with TRBJ2-7; 9 bases align to TRBD2. The V segment lost 1 base and the J segment 6 bases; nucleotides outside the gene matches: 10. The CDR3 has 16 residues. In germline, CDR1 is LGHNA, CDR2 YSLEER. CDR3 region: CASSQGVGGLATEQYF. The CDR3 DNA follows: TGCGCCAGCAGCCAAGGGGTCGGTGGACTAGCGACCGAGCAGTACTTC.

This sequence joins TRBV12-3 or TRBV12-4 and TRBJ2-2, with a possible D match to TRBD2 (6 bases). Deletions cut 5 bases from V and 6 bases from J, with 10 bases between. There are 13 residues in the CDR3. CDR3 residues: CASSPSGAGELFF. The DNA for the CDR3 is TGTGCCAGCAGTCCCTCGGGAGCCGGGGAGCTGTTTTTT.

The V gene is TRBV3-1 (or the pseudogene TRBV3-2), the J gene TRBJ2-7; D unclear. V was clipped by 3 bases and J by 0 bases, with 6 bases between them. Germline values: CDR1 LGHDT, CDR2 YNNKEL (reference sequence). This CDR3 is 13 amino acids long. The CDR3 DNA sequence: TGTGCCAGCAGCCAGGGCGTCTCCTACGAGCAGTACTTC. It yields the protein CASSQGVSYEQYF.

The chain carries TRBV7-2 and TRBJ1-4; tentatively, D is TRBD1 (5 bases). The V gene's germline CDR1 is SGHTA and CDR2 FQGNSA. This CDR3 contains 15 residues. V lost 4 bases and J lost 4, with 13 bases in between. CDR3 nucleotide sequence: TGTGCCAGCAGCTCCCAAGGGGCTATTAATGAAAAACTGTTTTTT. Translating gives CASSSQGAINEKLFF.

This clone was observed a few times. This chain joins TRBV27 and TRBJ1-4; 8 bases map to TRBD1. The CDR3 length is 16 residues. Germline lookup yields CDR1 MNHEY and CDR2 SMNVEV (reference sequence). V shed 2 bases, J shed 4 bases, and the junction held 6 bases outside the gene matches. The CDR3 DNA follows: TGTGCCAGCAGTTTAAAGTTCACAGGGGGTAATGAAAAACTGTTTTTT. It codes for CASSLKFTGGNEKLFF.

This chain joins TRBV6-6 and TRBJ2-1, with 8 bases lining up with TRBD1. From germline, CDR1 is MNHNY and CDR2 SVGAGI (reference sequence). The CDR3 is made up of 16 amino acids. With 6 bases clipped from V and 4 bases from J, the junction kept 11 bases outside the gene matches. CDR3 sequence: CASRSETGVDYNEQFF. In DNA, the CDR3 is TGTGCCAGCAGATCCGAGACAGGGGTGGATTACAATGAGCAGTTCTTC.

The CDR3 DNA is TGCGCCAGCAGCCCGAAGACAGTTAACACTGAAGCTTTCTTT. Amino acids: CASSPKTVNTEAFF. The chain recombines TRBV4-1 with TRBJ1-1; D is perhaps TRBD1 (5 bases). Germline V gene sequence: CDR1 MGHRA, CDR2 YSYEKL. The CDR3 runs 14 residues. Trimming removed 4 bases at V and 2 bases at J, with 11 bases between.

V and J are TRBV3-1 (or the pseudogene TRBV3-2) and TRBJ2-7; the D gene is possibly TRBD1 (6 bases). V lost 1 base and J 2 bases, leaving 12 bases between the germline ends. CDR1 LGHDT and CDR2 YNNKEL come from the germline V gene (reference sequence). The CDR3 has 15 residues. This chain's CDR3 is CASSQANREPYEQYF. The CDR3 DNA reads as TGTGCCAGCAGCCAAGCGAACAGGGAACCCTACGAGCAGTACTTC.